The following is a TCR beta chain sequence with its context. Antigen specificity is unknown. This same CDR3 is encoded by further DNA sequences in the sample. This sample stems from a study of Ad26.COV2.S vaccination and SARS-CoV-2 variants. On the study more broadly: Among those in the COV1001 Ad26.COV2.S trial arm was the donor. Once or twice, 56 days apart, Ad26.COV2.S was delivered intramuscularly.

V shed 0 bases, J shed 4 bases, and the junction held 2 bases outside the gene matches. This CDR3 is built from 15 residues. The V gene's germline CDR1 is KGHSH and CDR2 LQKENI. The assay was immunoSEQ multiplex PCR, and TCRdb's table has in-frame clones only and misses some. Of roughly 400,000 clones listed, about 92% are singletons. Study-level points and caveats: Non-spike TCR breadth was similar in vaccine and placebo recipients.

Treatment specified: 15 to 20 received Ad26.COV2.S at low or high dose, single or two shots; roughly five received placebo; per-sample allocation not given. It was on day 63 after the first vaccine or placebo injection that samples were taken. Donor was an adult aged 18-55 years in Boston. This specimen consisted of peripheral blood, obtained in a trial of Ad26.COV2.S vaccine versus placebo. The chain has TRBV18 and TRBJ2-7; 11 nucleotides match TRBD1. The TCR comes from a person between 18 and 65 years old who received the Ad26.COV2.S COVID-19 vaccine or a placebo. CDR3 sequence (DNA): TGTGCCAGCTCACCACCGGGACAGGGGGGTTACGAGCAGTACTTC. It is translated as CASSPPGQGGYEQYF.